The table lists the clone carrying this T cell receptor beta chain with a count of one. This specimen comes from a study of cytomegalovirus exposure and HLA in healthy donors. The PCR made use of 60 Vbeta and 13 Jbeta primers. TCRdb's copy holds only in-frame clones and misses some; the assay was immunoSEQ multiplex PCR. In the table there are roughly 48,000 clones, approximately 70% of which are singletons. Trimming pared 3 bases from V and 14 bases from J, leaving 11 bases between. Germline loops: CDR1 GTSNPN, CDR2 SVGIG (reference sequence). The CDR3 spans 11 residues. The clonotype was recovered from a man between 18 and 35 years old in good health and CMV-seronegative. The sequencing input was PBMCs. The rearrangement links TRBV30 to TRBJ1-6; no firm D call. CDR3 DNA: TGTGCCTGGAGGGGCGTATTGTCCCTCCACTTT. This encodes CAWRGVLSLHF.